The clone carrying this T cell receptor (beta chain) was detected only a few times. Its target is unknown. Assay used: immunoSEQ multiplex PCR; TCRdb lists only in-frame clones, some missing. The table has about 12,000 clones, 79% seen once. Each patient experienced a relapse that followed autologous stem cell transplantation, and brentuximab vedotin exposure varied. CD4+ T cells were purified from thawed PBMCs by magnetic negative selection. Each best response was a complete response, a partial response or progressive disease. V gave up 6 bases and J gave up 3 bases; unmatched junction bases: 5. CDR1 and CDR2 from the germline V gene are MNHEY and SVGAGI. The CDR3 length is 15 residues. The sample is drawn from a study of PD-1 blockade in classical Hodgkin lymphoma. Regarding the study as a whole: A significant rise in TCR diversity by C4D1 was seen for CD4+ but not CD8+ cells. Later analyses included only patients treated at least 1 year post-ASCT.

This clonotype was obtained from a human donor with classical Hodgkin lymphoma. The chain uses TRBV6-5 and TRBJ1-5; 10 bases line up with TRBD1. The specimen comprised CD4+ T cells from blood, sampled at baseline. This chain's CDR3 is CASSPGTGANQPQHF. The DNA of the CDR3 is TGTGCCAGCAGCCCCGGGACAGGGGCCAATCAGCCCCAGCATTTT.